A single sample gave rise to the 18 T cell receptor beta chains below, sequenced in a study of blood T cell repertoires in COVID-19. Only in-frame clones appear in the TCRdb table, and some are missing; sequencing was by immunoSEQ multiplex PCR. Of hundreds of thousands of clones listed, approximately 92% were seen once; the top ten hold 0.9% to 1.2%. The sequenced sample was PBMCs or T cells enriched from blood (not recorded which). The origin of the receptors is a man aged 25-45 years who had recovered from COVID-19.

The V and J genes are TRBV5-1 and TRBJ1-6; 7 bases line up with TRBD1. The CDR3 spans 15 residues. V dropped 3 bases and J dropped 10; count of bases not matched to a gene: 10. In germline, CDR1 is SGHRS, CDR2 YFSETQ. The CDR3 sequence is CASSWRWDSSSPLHF. The CDR3 DNA follows: TGCGCCAGCAGCTGGAGGTGGGACAGCTCCTCACCCCTCCACTTT. The entire variable domain, with the rest obtained from reference TRBV5-1 and TRBJ1-6, is as follows: KAGVTQTPRYLIKTRGQQVTLSCSPISGHRSVSWYQQTPGQGLQFLFEYFSETQRNKGNFPGRFSGRQFSNSRSEMNVSTLELGDSALYLCASSWRWDSSSPLHFGNGTRLTVT.

The J gene is TRBJ2-2, the V gene TRBV18, with TRBD1 as a possible D gene (5 bases). Trimming took off 4 bases at V and 4 bases at J, with 7 bases between the two ends. The CDR3 is 13 residues long. Germline CDR1 and CDR2: KGHSH and LQKENI. CDR3 coding DNA: TGTGCCAGCTCACTGCAGGGCACCGGGGAGCTGTTTTTT. Amino acid sequence: CASSLQGTGELFF.

Regarding this clone: At one end the junction does not follow the germline gene, possibly because of a read error. V usage is TRBV19 and J usage is TRBJ1-5; D uncertain. The germline gives CDR1 LNHDA, CDR2 SQIVND (reference sequence). There are 15 residues in the CDR3. The CDR3 sequence is CASNILAGSNQPQHF. The CDR3 bases are TGTGCCAGTAATATACTAGCAGGAAGCAATCAGCCCCAGCATTTT.

This clone showed up just a few times. V gene TRBV28 combines with J gene TRBJ1-2; 8 bases align to TRBD1. V was clipped by 7 bases and J by 4 bases; unmatched bases: 20. The length of the CDR3 is 18 residues. The germline V gene has CDR1 MDHEN and CDR2 SYDVKM. The DNA of the CDR3 is TGTGCCAGCAACATTGACTCGGGACAGGATTTGATCCTCTATGGCTACACCTTC. This encodes CASNIDSGQDLILYGYTF.

The chain uses TRBV2 and TRBJ1-4; D might be TRBD1 (5 bases). This CDR3 comprises 13 residues. V was clipped by 7 bases and J by 10 bases, with 16 bases between them. The germline CDR1 and CDR2 sequences are SNHLY and FYNNEI. Here the CDR3 DNA reads TGTGCCAGCACTATCATCAGGGCTGGAAAACTGTTTTTT. Protein sequence: CASTIIRAGKLFF.

This chain joins TRBV5-5 and TRBJ1-2; perhaps TRBD1 as D (6 bases). V shed 1 base and J shed 2 bases, with 9 bases lying between them. Looked up from germline, CDR1 is SGHKS and CDR2 is YYEKEE (reference sequence). The CDR3 is 14 residues long. The CDR3 loop is CASSLLGANYGYTF. Here the CDR3 DNA reads TGTGCCAGCAGCTTGCTGGGGGCGAACTATGGCTACACCTTC. The full variable domain, in which reference TRBV5-5 and TRBJ1-2 provide the parts outside the CDR3, is DAGVTQSPTHLIKTRGQQVTLRCSPISGHKSVSWYQQVLGQGPQFIFQYYEKEERGRGNFPDRFSARQFPNYSSELNVNALLLGDSALYLCASSLLGANYGYTFGSGTRLTVV.

The genes are TRBV18 and TRBJ2-7; D is perhaps TRBD1 (5 bases). The CDR3 spans 13 residues. The germline gives CDR1 KGHSH, CDR2 LQKENI. V lost 4 bases to trimming and J lost 3 bases, with 10 bases between them. CDR3 sequence reads: CASSLQDGYEQYF. In nucleotides, the CDR3 is TGTGCCAGCTCACTACAGGACGGCTACGAGCAGTACTTC. The full variable domain, in which reference TRBV18 and TRBJ2-7 provide the parts outside the CDR3, is NAGVMQNPRHLVRRRGQEARLRCSPMKGHSHVYWYRQLPEEGLKFMVYLQKENIIDESGMPKERFSAEFPKEGPSILRIQQVVRGDSAAYFCASSLQDGYEQYFGPGTRLTVT.

This chain uses TRBV15 with TRBJ1-2; 9 nucleotides align to TRBD1. CDR1 and CDR2 (germline): LNHNV, YYDKDF (reference sequence). V lost 3 bases, J lost 3 bases, and 8 bases stayed unmatched. The CDR3 has 16 amino acids. Here the CDR3 DNA reads TGTGCCACCAGCAGCCAATTCGGACAGGGGTACTATGGCTACACCTTC. Translation gives CATSSQFGQGYYGYTF.

The rearrangement uses TRBV6-5 and TRBJ1-2; 10 bases are a match to TRBD1. CDR3 length equals 13 residues. The V gene's germline CDR1 is MNHEY and CDR2 SVGAGI. The J segment lost 8 bases and the V segment lost 6 bases, leaving 6 bases of the junction unmatched. The CDR3 DNA reads TGTGCCAGCAGAAGCCGGGACAGGGGCGGCTACACCTTC. It yields the protein CASRSRDRGGYTF.

The sample holds one count of this clone. J is TRBJ1-2 and V is TRBV7-3; a weak D match, TRBD1 (5 bases). CDR1 and CDR2 from the germline V gene are SGHTA and FQGTGA. CDR3 length: 15 amino acids. Trimming left V 3 bases short and J 7 bases short, with 18 bases between. CDR3 coding DNA: TGTGCCAGCAGCTTGTCGGCAGGGAGGGGAGGTGGCTACACCTTC. This codes for CASSLSAGRGGGYTF.

The chain links TRBV10-3 to TRBJ1-2; tentative D call: TRBD1 (6 bases). Trimming removed 4 bases from V and 2 bases from J, with 8 bases in between. Germline V gene data show CDR1 as ENHRY and CDR2 as SYGVKD. The CDR3 sequence is 13 residues long. The CDR3 nucleotides read TGTGCCATCAGTGCAGACAGGAACTATGGCTACACCTTC. Amino acids: CAISADRNYGYTF.

The CDR3 reads CASSFLLAGVSEQYF. CDR3 DNA sequence: TGTGCCAGCAGCTTTCTACTAGCGGGAGTTTCTGAGCAGTACTTC. This chain uses TRBV13 with TRBJ2-7; 11 bases are shared with TRBD2. The CDR3 consists of 15 residues. Germline CDR1 reads PRHDT; CDR2 reads FYEKMQ (reference sequence). Trimming took 3 bases from V and 7 from J; bases not matched to a gene: 8.

This clone was found once. V usage is TRBV6-2 or TRBV6-3 and J usage is TRBJ2-7, with TRBD2 matching 7 bases. The V gene's germline CDR1 is MNHEY and CDR2 SVGEGT. The CDR3 runs 12 residues. V trimming: 6 bases; J trimming: 2 bases; junction bases outside the gene matches: 1. CDR3 bases: TGTGCCAGCAGCGGACTAGCCTACGAGCAGTACTTC. Its protein product is CASSGLAYEQYF.

The chain carries TRBV7-8 and TRBJ2-7; 7 bases agree with TRBD1. After removal of 2 bases from V and 0 bases from J, the junction contained 4 bases not matched to a gene. From germline, CDR1 is SGHVS and CDR2 FQNEAQ. The CDR3 extends over 15 amino acids. Written as DNA, the CDR3 is TGTGCCAGCAGCTTAACCCGGGACAGCTCCTACGAGCAGTACTTC. Protein sequence: CASSLTRDSSYEQYF.

J is TRBJ1-5 and V is TRBV19, with D possibly TRBD1 on 5 matching bases. V lost 8 bases and J 4 bases, leaving 12 bases between the germline ends. The CDR3 is made up of 13 amino acids. Germline CDR1 LNHDA, CDR2 SQIVND (reference sequence). The CDR3 DNA sequence: TGTGCCAGTGGGACTCTGGTGAATCAGCCCCAGCATTTT. Translation: CASGTLVNQPQHF. The entire variable domain, with the rest obtained from reference TRBV19 and TRBJ1-5, is as follows: DGGITQSPKYLFRKEGQNVTLSCEQNLNHDAMYWYRQDPGQGLRLIYYSQIVNDFQKGDIAEGYSVSREKKESFPLTVTSAQKNPTAFYLCASGTLVNQPQHFGDGTRLSIL.

The CDR3 sequence: CASSEIAGRGNTEAFF. CDR3 DNA sequence: TGTGCCAGCAGTGAAATCGCCGGCAGAGGTAACACTGAAGCTTTCTTT. The chain is built from TRBV6-4 and TRBJ1-1; D unresolved. The germline V gene encodes CDR1 MRHNA and CDR2 SNTAGT. Trimming pared 3 bases from V and 2 bases from J, leaving 16 bases between. The CDR3 consists of 16 residues.

The table lists this clone with a count of one. CDR3 coding DNA: TGTGCCAGCAGTTTATACGGGGGGAGAGGGACTAGCCGGAATGAGCAGTTCTTC. This translates into CASSLYGGRGTSRNEQFF. The rearrangement links TRBV27 to TRBJ2-1, with 9 bases that match TRBD2. Germline V gives CDR1 MNHEY, CDR2 SMNVEV (reference sequence). J lost 7 bases, V lost 1 base, and 14 bases had no gene match. The length of the CDR3 is 18 residues.

This rearrangement joins TRBV7-9 to TRBJ1-3; D is unresolved. This CDR3 region has 16 residues. V shed 6 bases and J shed 0 bases, with 15 bases lying between them. Per the germline V gene, CDR1 is SEHNR and CDR2 is FQNEAQ (reference sequence). The CDR3 DNA reads TGTGCCAGCAGTCCCTATCGGGGAAGCTCTGGAAACACCATATATTTT. Its protein is CASSPYRGSSGNTIYF.